The 8 T cell receptor beta chains below all came from one sample that was sequenced in a study of siplizumab effects on memory and regulatory T cells. Method: immunoSEQ multiplex PCR; TCRdb's copy keeps in-frame clones and lacks some. The data show tens of thousands of clones, approximately 95% seen once. Sample: CD8+ T cells sorted from blood. Receptor source: a human donor in good health.

The chain employs TRBV12-5 and TRBJ2-1, with D tentatively TRBD2 (5 bases). The CDR3 has 17 residues. Per the germline V gene, CDR1 is LGHNT and CDR2 is FRNRAP. The V end was cut by 2 bases, the J end by 0 bases, with 14 bases between. This CDR3 is CASGLNLDGGSYNEQFF. The CDR3 DNA is TGTGCTAGTGGTTTGAACCTAGATGGAGGCTCCTACAATGAGCAGTTCTTC.

The chain employs TRBV19 and TRBJ2-5; 9 bases match TRBD1. The CDR3 is 15 residues long. Trimming took 7 bases from V and 5 from J; bases not matched to a gene: 11. Germline V gene data show CDR1 as LNHDA and CDR2 as SQIVND (reference sequence). The CDR3 is CASTSVGTGRETQYF. The CDR3 DNA is TGTGCCAGTACCTCAGTAGGGACAGGGAGGGAGACCCAGTACTTC.

The rearrangement links TRBV13 to TRBJ2-7; no clear D gene. CDR3 size: 13 residues. V was pared by 5 bases and J by 4 bases, with 12 bases between. Per the germline V gene, CDR1 is PRHDT and CDR2 is FYEKMQ (reference sequence). CDR3: CASSPPGSYEQYF. The CDR3 nucleotides read TGTGCCAGCAGCCCTCCGGGTTCATACGAGCAGTACTTC. Full variable domain (rest looked up from reference TRBV13 and TRBJ2-7): AAGVIQSPRHLIKEKRETATLKCYPIPRHDTVYWYQQGPGQDPQFLISFYEKMQSDKGSIPDRFSAQQFSDYHSELNMSSLELGDSALYFCASSPPGSYEQYFGPGTRLTVT.

J is TRBJ2-2 and V is TRBV25-1; 9 nucleotides match TRBD1. Germline V CDR1 and CDR2: MGHDK, SYGVNS. The CDR3 loop spans 16 amino acids. The J segment lost 6 bases and the V segment lost 7 bases, leaving 12 bases of the junction unmatched. In DNA, the CDR3 is TGTGCCAGCACCTCCGGGACAGGGAGTATAGCCGGGGAGCTGTTTTTT. Translation gives CASTSGTGSIAGELFF.

The rearrangement uses TRBV27 and TRBJ2-1, with a possible D match to TRBD1 (6 bases). Deletions cut 2 bases from V and 5 bases from J, with 10 bases between. This CDR3 has 14 amino acids. The germline V gene has CDR1 MNHEY and CDR2 SMNVEV (reference sequence). CDR3: CASSLQGTHNEQFF. DNA of the CDR3: TGTGCCAGCAGTTTACAGGGGACCCACAATGAGCAGTTCTTC.

This clone showed up just a few times. V is TRBV6-5 and J is TRBJ2-7; TRBD2 agrees at 11 bases. The CDR3 consists of 15 residues. The ends lost 6 bases at V and 5 bases at J; junction bases unmatched: 9. Germline V gives CDR1 MNHEY, CDR2 SVGAGI. This chain's CDR3 is CASSHQTSGRHEQYF. The CDR3 nucleotides are TGTGCCAGCAGCCACCAAACTAGCGGGAGACACGAGCAGTACTTC.

This sequence joins TRBV27 and TRBJ2-7; TRBD2 might be the D (7 bases). V was clipped by 10 bases and J by 8 bases, with 21 bases between them. Germline assignment: CDR1 MNHEY and CDR2 SMNVEV (reference sequence). The CDR3 spans 13 residues. The CDR3 region has the DNA TGTGCCACCCTAGAAGGGGGGGGTGCCAAGCAGTACTTC. Protein: CATLEGGGAKQYF.

V is TRBV11-3 and J is TRBJ2-3; D is perhaps TRBD2 (5 bases). The CDR3 runs 15 residues. The ends were cut back, 0 bases at V and 1 base at J, with 8 bases in the middle. In germline, CDR1 is SGHNT, CDR2 YENEEA. The CDR3 DNA follows: TGTGCCAGCAGCTTAGATAAGGAGGGCACAGATACGCAGTATTTT. This translates into CASSLDKEGTDTQYF.